This is a list of T cell receptor beta chains from one sample in a study of shared clonotypes between healthy human individuals. Repertoires were generated with immunoSEQ multiplex PCR, while TCRdb's copy carries only in-frame clones and drops some. The sample has approximately 500,000 clones, roughly 85% seen once. The sequenced sample consisted of PBMCs. Every receptor here comes from a woman in her thirties or forties in good health. Some clones in this sample may be carry-over from other donors' samples. The conserved cysteine and the conserved F or W are not part of the CDR3 here.

v_gene	j_gene	CDR3aa
TRBV7-3	TRBJ2-1	ASSLKLAEGGNEQF
TRBV7-9	TRBJ2-1	ASSLSGRGDNEQF
TRBV28	TRBJ2-7	ASSFRDKFMGQY
TRBV5-1	TRBJ2-7	ASSQTGVLGEQY
TRBV9	TRBJ2-1	ASSPGTSINEQF
TRBV28	TRBJ1-1	ASTGVLSEAF
TRBV19	TRBJ1-1	ASSRGVDTEAF
TRBV9	TRBJ2-7	ASSAGTGVSEQY
TRBV27	TRBJ1-1	ASSLGRNTEAF
TRBV2	TRBJ2-3	ASTRGGPTLDTQY
TRBV14	TRBJ2-7	ASSQGRTYSYEQY
TRBV29-1	TRBJ1-4	SVLGQGSEKLF
TRBV6-5	TRBJ2-2	ASSFGDTGELF
TRBV7-2	TRBJ2-1	ASSLDRLVSLFNEQF
TRBV18	TRBJ2-1	ASSPPQGLAGVYEQF
TRBV9	TRBJ2-2	ASSTSDTNTGELF
TRBV5-1	TRBJ2-6	ASSLGNSGANVLT
TRBV29-1	TRBJ1-2	SSTTGANYGYT
TRBV9	TRBJ1-1	ASSLTPMNTEAF
TRBV2	TRBJ1-4	ASSGTGGSGKLF
TRBV28	TRBJ1-2	ASSFTGSYGYT
TRBV9	TRBJ2-2	ASGSWDRANTGELF
TRBV7-9	TRBJ2-5	ASSYGEETQY
TRBV4-1	TRBJ2-2	ASSQDRRERSNTGELF
TRBV23-1	TRBJ1-4	ASTQLGLTPYGEKLF
TRBV10-1	TRBJ2-3	ASSELSTDTQY
TRBV15	TRBJ2-7	ATSRDTVSSYEQY
TRBV30	TRBJ2-3	AWSVYRDTQY
TRBV5-1	TRBJ2-2	ASSLGTRGSAGELF
TRBV11-2	TRBJ1-1	ASRRGRNTEAF
TRBV11-2	TRBJ2-1	ASSLDRASGRREQF
TRBV30	TRBJ2-7	AWSVRGVGEQY
TRBV5-6	TRBJ2-1	ASSPAVGDEQF
TRBV25-1	NA	ASSEGLYEQY
TRBV21-1	TRBJ1-4	ASSKGGRVFEKLF
TRBV18	TRBJ2-7	ASSPSSYEQY
TRBV5-4	TRBJ2-5	ASSGGRTIQETQY
TRBV27	TRBJ2-2	ASSLWDTGELF
TRBV9	TRBJ2-3	ASSALHGGLTDTQY
TRBV5-1	TRBJ1-4	ASRAATNEKLF
TRBV29-1	TRBJ2-1	SVIGQNNGQF
TRBV2	TRBJ1-5	ASSEEGRGQPQH
TRBV2	TRBJ2-3	ASSEQGTDTQY
TRBV2	TRBJ1-2	ASSETGRGYT